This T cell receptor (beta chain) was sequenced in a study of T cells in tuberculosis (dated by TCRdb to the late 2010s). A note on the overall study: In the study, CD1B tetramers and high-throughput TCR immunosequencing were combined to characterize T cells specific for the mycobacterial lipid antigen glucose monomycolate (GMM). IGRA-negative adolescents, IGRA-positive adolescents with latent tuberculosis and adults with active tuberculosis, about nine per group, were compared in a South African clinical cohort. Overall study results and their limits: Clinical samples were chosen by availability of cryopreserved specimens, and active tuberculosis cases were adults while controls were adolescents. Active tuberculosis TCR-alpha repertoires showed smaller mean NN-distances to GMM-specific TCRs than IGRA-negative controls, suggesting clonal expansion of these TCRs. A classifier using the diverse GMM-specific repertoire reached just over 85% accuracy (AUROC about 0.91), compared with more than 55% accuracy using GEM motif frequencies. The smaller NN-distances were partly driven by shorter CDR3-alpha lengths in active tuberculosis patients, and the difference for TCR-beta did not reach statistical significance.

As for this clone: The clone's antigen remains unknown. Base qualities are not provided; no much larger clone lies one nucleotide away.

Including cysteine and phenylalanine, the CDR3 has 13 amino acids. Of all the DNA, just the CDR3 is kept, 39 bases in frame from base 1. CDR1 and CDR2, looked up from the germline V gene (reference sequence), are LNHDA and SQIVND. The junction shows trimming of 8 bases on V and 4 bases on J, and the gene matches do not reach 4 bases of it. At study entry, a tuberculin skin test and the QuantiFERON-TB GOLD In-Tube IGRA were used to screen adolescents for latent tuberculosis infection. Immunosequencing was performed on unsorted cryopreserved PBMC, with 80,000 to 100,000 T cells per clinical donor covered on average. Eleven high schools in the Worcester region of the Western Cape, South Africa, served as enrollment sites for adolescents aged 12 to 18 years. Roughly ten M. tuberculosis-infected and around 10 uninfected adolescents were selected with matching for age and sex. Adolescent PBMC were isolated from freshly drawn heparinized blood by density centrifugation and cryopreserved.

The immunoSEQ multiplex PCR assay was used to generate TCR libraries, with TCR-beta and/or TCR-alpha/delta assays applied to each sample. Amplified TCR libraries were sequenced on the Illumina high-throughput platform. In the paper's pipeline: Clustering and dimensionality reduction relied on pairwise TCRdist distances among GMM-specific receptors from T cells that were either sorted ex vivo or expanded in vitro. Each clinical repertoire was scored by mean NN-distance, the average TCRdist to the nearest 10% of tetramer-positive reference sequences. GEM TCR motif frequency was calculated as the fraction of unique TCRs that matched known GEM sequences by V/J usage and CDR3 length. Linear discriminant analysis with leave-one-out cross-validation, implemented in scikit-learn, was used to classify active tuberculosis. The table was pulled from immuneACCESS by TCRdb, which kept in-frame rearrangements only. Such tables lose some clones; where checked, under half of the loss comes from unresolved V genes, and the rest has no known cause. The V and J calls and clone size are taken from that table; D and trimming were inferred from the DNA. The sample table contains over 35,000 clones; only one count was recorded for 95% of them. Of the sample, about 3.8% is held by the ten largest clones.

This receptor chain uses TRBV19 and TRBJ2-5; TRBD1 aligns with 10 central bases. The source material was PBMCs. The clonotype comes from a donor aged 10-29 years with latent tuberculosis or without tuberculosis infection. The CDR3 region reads CASGTGEGETQYF. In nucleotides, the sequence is TGTGCCAGTGGGACAGGGGAGGGAGAGACCCAGTACTTC.